This T cell receptor (beta chain) stems from a study of CD8 T cells in ankylosing spondylitis. Study findings and constraints: As reported, disease-linked clones showed significant enrichment in matched ankylosing spondylitis synovial fluid. Several highly homologous variants formed a TCR beta motif that appeared characteristic of ankylosing spondylitis blood.

Worth noting for this clonotype: Its target is not known.

The CDR3 is 14 residues long. Looked up from germline, CDR1 is MDHEN and CDR2 is SYDVKM. Between the trimmed V and J ends, which lost 6 bases and 0 bases, there was a span of 11 bases. TCRdb fed the 5' RACE reads into MiXCR, producing one record per CDR3 protein. The table lists about 220,000 distinct CDR3 sequences, around 19% of them singletons, with under 55% in the top ten. The chain employs TRBV28 and TRBJ2-5; D is unclear. The clonotype originates from a male donor with ankylosing spondylitis. Sequencing used blood, either unsorted or a sorted T cell fraction (not recorded which). The CDR3 sequence: CASRETAHQETQYF. CDR3 nucleotides: TGTGCCAGCAGGGAGACGGCACACCAAGAGACCCAGTACTTC.